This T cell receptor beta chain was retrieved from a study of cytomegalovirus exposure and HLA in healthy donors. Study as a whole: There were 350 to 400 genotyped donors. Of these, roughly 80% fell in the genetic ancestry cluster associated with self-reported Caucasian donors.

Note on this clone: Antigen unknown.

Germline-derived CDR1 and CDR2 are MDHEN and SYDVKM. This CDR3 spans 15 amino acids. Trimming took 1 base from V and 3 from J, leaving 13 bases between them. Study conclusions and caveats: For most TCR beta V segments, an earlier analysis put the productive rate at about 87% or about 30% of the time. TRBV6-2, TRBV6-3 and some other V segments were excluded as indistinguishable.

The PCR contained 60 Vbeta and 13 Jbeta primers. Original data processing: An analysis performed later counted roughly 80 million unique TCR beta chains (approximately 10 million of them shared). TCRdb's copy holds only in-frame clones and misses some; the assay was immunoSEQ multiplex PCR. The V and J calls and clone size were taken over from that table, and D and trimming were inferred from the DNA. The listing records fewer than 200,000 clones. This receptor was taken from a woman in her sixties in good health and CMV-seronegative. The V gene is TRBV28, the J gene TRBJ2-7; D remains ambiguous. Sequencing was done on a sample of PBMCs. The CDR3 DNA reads TGTGCCAGCAGTTTATTGGGCGAAAATCTCTACGAGCAGTACTTC. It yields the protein CASSLLGENLYEQYF. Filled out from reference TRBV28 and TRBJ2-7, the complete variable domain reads DVKVTQSSRYLVKRTGEKVFLECVQDMDHENMFWYRQDPGLGLRLIYFSYDVKMKEKGDIPEGYSVSREKKERFSLILESASTNQTSMYLCASSLLGENLYEQYFGPGTRLTVT.